One sample yielded the 22 T cell receptor beta chains listed below, sequenced in a study of radiotherapy plus CTLA-4 blockade in lung cancer. Repertoires were generated with immunoSEQ multiplex PCR, while TCRdb's copy carries only in-frame clones and drops some. The sample consists of 100,000 to 150,000 clones, around 90% of them appearing once. Here the sequenced sample was peripheral blood, taken from a patient treated with radiotherapy plus ipilimumab. The receptors come from a human donor with non-small cell lung cancer that progressed on radiotherapy plus ipilimumab.

The chain combines TRBV5-1 with TRBJ1-1, with 8 nucleotides matching TRBD1. The CDR3 runs to 16 residues. The trim removed 2 bases at V and 0 bases at J, leaving 6 bases unmatched. The germline gives CDR1 SGHRS, CDR2 YFSETQ. CDR3 sequence (DNA): TGCGCCAGCAGCTTTACAGGGGGGGCATTGAACACTGAAGCTTTCTTT. Its protein product is CASSFTGGALNTEAFF.

The gene calls are TRBV7-9 and TRBJ1-3, with D hard to call. The germline V gene encodes CDR1 SEHNR and CDR2 FQNEAQ (reference sequence). The CDR3 extends over 15 amino acids. V was clipped by 5 bases and J by 3 bases, with 14 bases between them. CDR3 protein: CASSLGGRGGNTIYF. The CDR3 DNA reads as TGTGCCAGCAGCCTAGGAGGGCGAGGTGGAAACACCATATATTTT.

This sequence joins TRBV29-1 and TRBJ2-5; D gene unclear. This CDR3 contains 12 residues. Between the trimmed V and J ends, which lost 4 bases and 4 bases, there was a span of 10 bases. Germline lookup yields CDR1 SQVTM and CDR2 ANQGSEA. Here the CDR3 DNA reads TGCAGCGTTGCCGATACGTTAGAGACCCAGTACTTC. Protein sequence: CSVADTLETQYF. The full variable domain, its missing parts supplied by reference TRBV29-1 and TRBJ2-5, is SAVISQKPSRDICQRGTSLTIQCQVDSQVTMMFWYRQQPGQSLTLIATANQGSEATYESGFVIDKFPISRPNLTFSTLTVSNMSPEDSSIYLCSVADTLETQYFGPGTRLLVL.

The V and J genes are TRBV28 and TRBJ2-7, with D tentatively TRBD1 or TRBD2 (7 bases each). CDR3 length: 15 residues. Germline V gene data show CDR1 as MDHEN and CDR2 as SYDVKM. Trimming removed 3 bases at V and 4 bases at J, with 16 bases between. The CDR3 region has the DNA TGTGCCAGCAGTTTCGGGGGAGGGGGCCGGTACGAGCAGTACTTC. Protein: CASSFGGGGRYEQYF.

A remark on this clone: One end of the junction varies from germline; a read error may be responsible. V usage is TRBV5-5 and J usage is TRBJ1-2; 9 bases fit TRBD1. The germline V gene has CDR1 SGHKS and CDR2 YYEKEE (reference sequence). The CDR3 runs 13 residues. CDR3 region: CASSQVPQGAFPF. Written as DNA, the CDR3 is TGTGCCAGCAGTCAAGTACCACAGGGGGCGTTCCCCTTC.

V is TRBV5-1 and J is TRBJ1-2; no firm D call. Trimming cost V 0 bases and J 5 bases, with 11 bases left between them. Germline V lookup: CDR1 SGHRS, CDR2 YFSETQ. The CDR3 is 14 residues long. The CDR3 nucleotides read TGCGCCAGCAGCTTGGCTGAAACGGCTTATGGCTACACCTTC. Translating gives CASSLAETAYGYTF.

The V call is TRBV2, the J call TRBJ2-5, with TRBD1 as a possible D gene (6 bases). The CDR3 contains 12 residues. Germline assignment: CDR1 SNHLY and CDR2 FYNNEI. Trimming stripped 6 bases from V and 9 bases from J, with 14 bases between. CDR3 residues: CASRQGNAAQYF. The CDR3 coding sequence is TGTGCCAGCAGACAGGGAAACGCGGCCCAGTACTTC.

The V and J genes are TRBV18 and TRBJ2-1, with 7 bases fitting TRBD1. Germline lookup yields CDR1 KGHSH and CDR2 LQKENI. The CDR3 length is 13 residues. V shed 6 bases and J 6 bases; nucleotides not matched to a gene: 5. In DNA, the CDR3 is TGTGCCAGCTCCCTTACAGGGGTCAATGAGCAGTTCTTC. This translates into CASSLTGVNEQFF.

The chain has TRBV5-1 and TRBJ2-1, with TRBD2 matching over 8 bases. Germline CDR1 SGHRS, CDR2 YFSETQ. CDR3 length: 14 amino acids. Trimming took 3 bases from V and 7 from J; bases not matched to a gene: 6. Written as DNA, the CDR3 is TGCGCCAGCAGCTCAGCGGGAGAGATAAATGAGCAGTTCTTC. This gives the protein CASSSAGEINEQFF.

J is TRBJ1-2 and V is TRBV15; D unclear. Germline V lookup: CDR1 LNHNV, CDR2 YYDKDF (reference sequence). The CDR3 extends over 14 amino acids. The V and J ends lost 0 bases and 0 bases respectively, with 5 bases between them. CDR3 in DNA: TGTGCCACCAGCAGAGATCCCGCTAACTATGGCTACACCTTC. It specifies CATSRDPANYGYTF.

The chain carries TRBV19 and TRBJ2-7, with TRBD2 matching over 7 bases. J gave up 5 bases and V 5 bases, and 15 bases lay outside the gene matches. The CDR3 consists of 16 residues. Germline loops: CDR1 LNHDA, CDR2 SQIVND (reference sequence). CDR3 loop: CASSPNLKAGSDEQYF. The CDR3 nucleotides are TGTGCCAGTAGTCCAAACCTAAAAGCGGGATCGGACGAGCAGTACTTC.

The chain has TRBV6-6 and TRBJ2-7; D may be TRBD1 (6 bases). Germline CDR1 MNHNY, CDR2 SVGAGI (reference sequence). The CDR3 extends over 14 amino acids. The V end was cut by 4 bases, the J end by 3 bases, with 13 bases between. The CDR3 nucleotides read TGTGCCAGCAGTTCCGACAGGAGCCGCTACGAGCAGTACTTC. It specifies CASSSDRSRYEQYF.

The rearrangement uses TRBV5-4 and TRBJ2-3; 8 bases are shared with TRBD2. CDR1 is SGHNT, CDR2 YYREEE, per germline (reference sequence). V lost 2 bases and J lost 2; bases outside the gene matches: 1. This CDR3 region has 14 residues. The CDR3 nucleotides read TGTGCCAGCAGCTTAGCGGGAGACACAGATACGCAGTATTTT. Its protein product is CASSLAGDTDTQYF.

This sequence joins TRBV5-1 and TRBJ2-3; TRBD1 aligns across 7 bases. The V gene end was trimmed by 5 bases and the J gene end by 2 bases; junction bases not matched to a gene: 8. The CDR3 spans 15 residues. Germline values: CDR1 SGHRS, CDR2 YFSETQ. CDR3 sequence: CASSLLRGTTDTQYF. DNA for the CDR3: TGCGCCAGCAGTCTACTCAGGGGGACCACAGATACGCAGTATTTT.

The chain couples TRBV11-2 to TRBJ2-5; 8 bases line up with TRBD2. Germline V lookup: CDR1 SGHAT, CDR2 FQNNGV. This CDR3 has 15 residues. The V segment lost 5 bases and the J segment 4 bases; nucleotides outside the gene matches: 9. In DNA, the CDR3 is TGTGCCAGCAGCGTGGCAGCGGGAGTAGGAGAGACCCAGTACTTC. Its translation: CASSVAAGVGETQYF.

This clone was observed a few times. The chain links TRBV5-1 to TRBJ2-7; 13 bases map to TRBD2. Germline V gene lookup returns CDR1 SGHRS and CDR2 YFSETQ. V dropped 0 bases and J dropped 7; count of bases not matched to a gene: 4. This CDR3 comprises 15 residues. CDR3: CASSLGTSGSGEQYF. The CDR3, as DNA: TGCGCCAGCAGCTTGGGGACTAGCGGGAGTGGGGAGCAGTACTTC.

V gene TRBV7-3 combines with J gene TRBJ2-3, with D possibly being TRBD2 (7 bases). Germline CDR1 reads SGHTA; CDR2 reads FQGTGA. The CDR3 runs 14 residues. The germline V and J ends were trimmed by 4 bases and 5 bases, with 13 bases remaining between them. The CDR3 sequence: CASSSGLGGDTQYF. The CDR3 bases are TGTGCCAGCAGCTCCGGACTAGGGGGAGATACGCAGTATTTT. Supplemented by reference TRBV7-3 and TRBJ2-3, the full variable domain reads GAGVSQTPSNKVTEKGKYVELRCDPISGHTALYWYRQSLGQGPEFLIYFQGTGAADDSGLPNDRFFAVRPEGSVSTLKIQRTERGDSAVYLCASSSGLGGDTQYFGPGTRLTVL.

The chain joins TRBV5-1 to TRBJ2-2, with 10 bases matching TRBD2. Per germline, CDR1 SGHRS and CDR2 YFSETQ. The CDR3 length is 17 residues. With 4 bases clipped from V and 5 bases from J, the junction kept 11 bases outside the gene matches. The CDR3 here is CASSRPSGSVGTGELFF. In nucleotides, the CDR3 is TGCGCCAGCAGCCGTCCTAGCGGGAGTGTAGGGACCGGGGAGCTGTTTTTT.

The rearrangement uses TRBV5-1 and TRBJ2-1, with D perhaps matching TRBD1 (6 bases). Trimming stripped 2 bases from V and 6 bases from J, with 18 bases between. The germline gives CDR1 SGHRS, CDR2 YFSETQ. This CDR3 has 16 residues. The DNA of the CDR3 is TGCGCCAGCAGCTTAAATGGGCAGGGGTCGGGCAATGAGCAGTTCTTC. Translating it yields CASSLNGQGSGNEQFF.

This clone appeared once. This chain uses TRBV19 with TRBJ1-1; D unclear. The V gene's germline CDR1 is LNHDA and CDR2 SQIVND (reference sequence). The length of the CDR3 is 13 residues. Between the trimmed V and J ends, which lost 6 bases and 3 bases, there was a span of 11 bases. DNA for the CDR3: TGTGCCAGTAGAATCCGCGGTGACACTGAAGCTTTCTTT. This gives the protein CASRIRGDTEAFF.

V usage is TRBV2 and J usage is TRBJ1-4, with D possibly matching TRBD1 (5 bases). The CDR3 contains 15 residues. Germline CDR1 SNHLY, CDR2 FYNNEI. V shed 3 bases and J shed 5 bases, with 13 bases lying between them. CDR3 amino acids: CASSEFYGANEKLFF. The CDR3 DNA sequence: TGTGCCAGCAGTGAGTTTTACGGGGCAAATGAAAAACTGTTTTTT.

The rearrangement links TRBV27 to TRBJ2-1; no reliable D call. This CDR3 comprises 13 residues. The germline V gene encodes CDR1 MNHEY and CDR2 SMNVEV (reference sequence). The ends were cut back, 5 bases at V and 2 bases at J, with 7 bases in the middle. The CDR3 is CASSPRAYNEQFF. The CDR3 nucleotides are TGTGCCAGCAGTCCGCGAGCCTACAATGAGCAGTTCTTC.